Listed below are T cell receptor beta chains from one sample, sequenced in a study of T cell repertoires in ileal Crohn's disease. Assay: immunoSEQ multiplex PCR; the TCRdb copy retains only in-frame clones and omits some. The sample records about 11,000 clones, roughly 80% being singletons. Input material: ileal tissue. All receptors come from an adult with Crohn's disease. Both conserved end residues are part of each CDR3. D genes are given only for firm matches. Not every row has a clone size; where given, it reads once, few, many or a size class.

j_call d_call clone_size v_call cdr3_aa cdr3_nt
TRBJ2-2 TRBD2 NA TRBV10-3 CAISLLAGVTTGELFF TGTGCCATCAGCCTATTAGCGGGAGTCACCACCGGGGAGCTGTTTTTT
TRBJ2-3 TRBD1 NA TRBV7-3 CASSLTFRQGSSPDTQYF TGTGCCAGCAGCTTAACGTTCAGACAGGGGTCTAGCCCAGATACGCAGTATTTT
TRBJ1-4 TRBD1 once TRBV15 CATSSQGQGTNEKLFF TGTGCCACCAGCAGCCAAGGACAGGGCACTAATGAAAAACTGTTTTTT
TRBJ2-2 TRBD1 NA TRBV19 CASSKGQINTGELFF TGTGCCAGTAGTAAGGGACAGATAAACACCGGGGAGCTGTTTTTT
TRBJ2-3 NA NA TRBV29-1 CSVCRDTTDTQYF TGCAGCGTCTGTAGGGACACCACAGATACGCAGTATTTT
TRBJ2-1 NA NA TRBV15 CATSRDQGGVGLGEQFF TGTGCCACCAGCAGAGATCAGGGCGGAGTCGGGTTGGGTGAGCAGTTCTTC
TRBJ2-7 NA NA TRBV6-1 CASKGTNTFSYEQYF TGTGCCAGCAAAGGGACAAATACCTTCTCCTACGAGCAGTACTTC
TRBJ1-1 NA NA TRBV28 CASSFRPGYTEAFF TGTGCCAGCAGTTTCCGACCAGGGTACACTGAAGCTTTCTTT
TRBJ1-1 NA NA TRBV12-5 CASGFASGVGTEAFF TGTGCTAGTGGTTTTGCTTCAGGGGTAGGCACTGAAGCTTTCTTT
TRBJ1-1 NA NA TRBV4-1 CASSQDRAGKSAEAFF TGCGCCAGCAGCCAAGATAGGGCAGGGAAGAGTGCTGAAGCTTTCTTT
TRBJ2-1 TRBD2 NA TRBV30 CAWSRTSGQDEQFF TGTGCCTGGAGTCGGACTAGCGGTCAGGATGAGCAGTTCTTC
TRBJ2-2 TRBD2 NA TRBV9 CASSVTAGGNTGELFF TGTGCCAGCAGCGTAACCGCGGGAGGGAACACCGGGGAGCTGTTTTTT
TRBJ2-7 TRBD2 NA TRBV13 CASSRYRGGEQYF TGTGCCAGCAGCCGCTATCGCGGGGGGGAGCAGTACTTC
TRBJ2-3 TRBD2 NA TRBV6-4 CASSDSAGATDTQYF TGTGCCAGCAGTGACTCAGCGGGAGCCACAGATACGCAGTATTTT
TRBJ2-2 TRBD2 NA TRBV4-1 CASSQVVAGEVRAGELFF TGCGCCAGCAGCCAGGTCGTAGCGGGAGAAGTTCGAGCCGGGGAGCTGTTTTTT
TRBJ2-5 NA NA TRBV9 CASSAYGAWETQYF TGTGCCAGCAGCGCCTATGGGGCGTGGGAGACCCAGTACTTC
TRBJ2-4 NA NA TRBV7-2 CASSSDRRLKNIQYF TGTGCCAGCAGCTCCGATCGGAGACTCAAAAACATTCAGTACTTC
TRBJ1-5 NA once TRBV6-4 CASSDSSGSTDTQHF TGTGCCAGCAGTGACTCTAGCGGGAGCACAGATACGCAGCATTTT
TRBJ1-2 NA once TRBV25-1 CASTIQGEAGYAF TGTGCCAGCACCATACAGGGTGAGGCGGGCTACGCCTTC
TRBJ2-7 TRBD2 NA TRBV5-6 CASSFGWASGKFFYEQYF TGTGCCAGCAGCTTTGGTTGGGCTAGCGGGAAATTTTTCTACGAGCAGTACTTC
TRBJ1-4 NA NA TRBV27 CASSLRPTNEKLFF TGTGCCAGCAGTTTACGTCCAACTAATGAAAAACTGTTTTTT
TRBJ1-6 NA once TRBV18 CASSSVAGIGSPLHF TGTGCCAGCTCGTCAGTGGCAGGGATCGGTTCACCCCTCCACTTT
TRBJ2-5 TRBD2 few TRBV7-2 CASSLGGLAGIGETQYF TGTGCCAGCAGCTTAGGGGGACTAGCGGGAATTGGAGAGACCCAGTACTTC
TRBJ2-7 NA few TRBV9 CASSVVSGGEQYF TGTGCCAGCAGCGTAGTATCCGGGGGCGAGCAGTACTTC
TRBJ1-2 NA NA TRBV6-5 CASSDGGGYGYTF TGTGCCAGCAGTGATGGGGGAGGCTATGGCTACACCTTC
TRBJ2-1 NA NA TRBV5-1 CASKSAGQDNEQFF TGCGCCAGCAAGTCCGCGGGGCAAGACAATGAGCAGTTCTTC
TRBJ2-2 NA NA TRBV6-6 CASSYSSRGGELFF TGTGCCAGCAGTTACTCTTCTAGGGGTGGGGAGCTGTTTTTT
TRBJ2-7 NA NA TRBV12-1 CASSSMVGDTGDEQYF TGTGCCAGCAGCTCCATGGTGGGAGATACCGGTGACGAGCAGTACTTC
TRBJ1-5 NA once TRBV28 CASRIVNQPQHF TGTGCCAGCAGGATAGTAAATCAGCCCCAGCATTTT
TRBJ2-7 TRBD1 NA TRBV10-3 CAISEEGTGAHEQYF TGTGCCATCAGTGAAGAGGGGACAGGGGCCCACGAGCAGTACTTC
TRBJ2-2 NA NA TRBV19 CATEAAGMNTGELFF TGTGCCACTGAGGCGGCGGGAATGAACACCGGGGAGCTGTTTTTT
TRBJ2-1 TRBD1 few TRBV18 CASSPPGTVFNEQFF TGTGCCAGCTCACCACCAGGGACAGTATTCAATGAGCAGTTCTTC
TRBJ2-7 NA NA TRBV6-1 CASSEPGAGVGQYF TGTGCCAGCAGTGAACCGGGGGCGGGAGTGGGGCAGTACTTC
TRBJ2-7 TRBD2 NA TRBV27 CASSLSPLAGVSYEQYF TGTGCCAGCAGTTTATCACCCCTAGCGGGAGTCTCCTACGAGCAGTACTTC
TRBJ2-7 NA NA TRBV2 CASSDPGGRSSYEQYF TGTGCCAGCAGTGACCCCGGAGGGAGGAGCTCCTACGAGCAGTACTTC
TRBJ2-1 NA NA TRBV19 CASSMVASRSYNEQFF TGTGCCAGTAGTATGGTTGCTAGCCGCTCCTACAATGAGCAGTTCTTC
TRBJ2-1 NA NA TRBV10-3 CATNPGNEQFF TGTGCCACCAACCCAGGGAATGAGCAGTTCTTC